The subject of this entry is one T cell receptor (beta chain). Its specificity is unknown. TCRdb redid the calling of the 5' RACE reads with MiXCR, one entry per CDR3 protein. The sample shows some 350,000 distinct CDR3 sequences, under 15% of them seen only once. Trimming took 3 bases from V and 1 from J; bases not matched to a gene: 5. Germline V gene lookup returns CDR1 MNHEY and CDR2 SMNVEV (reference sequence). This CDR3 spans 18 amino acids. This sample stems from a study of T-cell memory formation after mild COVID-19. Study-level points and caveats: Proof of SARS-CoV-2 specificity was absent for the second-wave clones that crested on day 37.

The TCR sequence derives from a man younger than 30 who had mild COVID-19 (a few samples of this study predate the infection). Cell type and time point are not known. Sequenced material: PBMCs or a T cell subset sorted from them (not recorded which). The V gene is TRBV27, the J gene TRBJ1-6, with 11 positions matching TRBD1. CDR3 nucleotide sequence: TGTGCCAGCAGTTTCCGGGACAGGGGGAGTTCCTATAATTCACCCCTCCACTTT. It codes for CASSFRDRGSSYNSPLHF.